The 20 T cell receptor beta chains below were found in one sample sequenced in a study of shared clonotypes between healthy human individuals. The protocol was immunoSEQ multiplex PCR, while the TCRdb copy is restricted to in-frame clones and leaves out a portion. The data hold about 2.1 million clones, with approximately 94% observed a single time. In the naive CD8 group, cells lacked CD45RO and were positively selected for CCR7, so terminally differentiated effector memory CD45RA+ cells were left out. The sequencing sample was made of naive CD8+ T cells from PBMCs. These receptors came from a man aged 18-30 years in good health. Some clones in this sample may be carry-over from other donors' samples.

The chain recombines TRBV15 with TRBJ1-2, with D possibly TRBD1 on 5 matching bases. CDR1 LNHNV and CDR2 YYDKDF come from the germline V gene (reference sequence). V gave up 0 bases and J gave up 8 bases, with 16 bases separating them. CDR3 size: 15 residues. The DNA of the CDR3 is TGTGCCACCAGCAGAGAGTGGCAGGGTCTTCACGGCTACACCTTC. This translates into CATSREWQGLHGYTF.

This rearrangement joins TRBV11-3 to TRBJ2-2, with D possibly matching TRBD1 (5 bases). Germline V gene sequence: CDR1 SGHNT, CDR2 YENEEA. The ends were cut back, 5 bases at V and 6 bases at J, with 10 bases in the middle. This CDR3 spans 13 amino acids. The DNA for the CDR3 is TGTGCCAGCAGCACAGGAAGAGCCGGGGAGCTGTTTTTT. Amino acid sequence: CASSTGRAGELFF.

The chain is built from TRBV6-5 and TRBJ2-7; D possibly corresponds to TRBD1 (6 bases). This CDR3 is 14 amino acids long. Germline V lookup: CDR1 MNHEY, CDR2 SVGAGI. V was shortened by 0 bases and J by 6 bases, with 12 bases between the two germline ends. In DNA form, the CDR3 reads TGTGCCAGCAGTTACTCGAGTCAGGGGTTCGAGCAGTACTTC. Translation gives CASSYSSQGFEQYF.

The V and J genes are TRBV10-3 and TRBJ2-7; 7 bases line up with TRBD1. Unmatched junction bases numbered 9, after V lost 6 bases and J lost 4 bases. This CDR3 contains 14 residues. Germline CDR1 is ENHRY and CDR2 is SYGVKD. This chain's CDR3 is CAISLTGIGYEQYF. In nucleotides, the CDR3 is TGTGCCATCAGCCTGACAGGGATTGGGTACGAGCAGTACTTC.

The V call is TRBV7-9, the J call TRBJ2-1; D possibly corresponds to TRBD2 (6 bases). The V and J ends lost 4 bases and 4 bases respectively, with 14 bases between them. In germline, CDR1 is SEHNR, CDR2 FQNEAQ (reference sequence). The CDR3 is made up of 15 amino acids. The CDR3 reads CASSSRDSRYNEQFF. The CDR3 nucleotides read TGTGCCAGCAGCTCACGGGACTCACGATACAATGAGCAGTTCTTC.

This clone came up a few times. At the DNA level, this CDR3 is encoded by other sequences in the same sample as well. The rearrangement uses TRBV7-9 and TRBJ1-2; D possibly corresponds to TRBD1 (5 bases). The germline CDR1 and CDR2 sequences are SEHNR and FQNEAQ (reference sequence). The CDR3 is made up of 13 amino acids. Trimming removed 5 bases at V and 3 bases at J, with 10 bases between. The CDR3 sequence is CASSLVTDYGYTF. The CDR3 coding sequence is TGTGCCAGCAGCCTAGTGACAGACTATGGCTACACCTTC.

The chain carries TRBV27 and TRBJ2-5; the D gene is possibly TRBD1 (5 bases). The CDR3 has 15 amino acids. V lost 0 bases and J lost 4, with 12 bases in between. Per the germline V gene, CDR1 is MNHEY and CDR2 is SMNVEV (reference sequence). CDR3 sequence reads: CASSLSGRVLETQYF. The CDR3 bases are TGTGCCAGCAGTTTATCGGGCAGGGTTCTAGAGACCCAGTACTTC.

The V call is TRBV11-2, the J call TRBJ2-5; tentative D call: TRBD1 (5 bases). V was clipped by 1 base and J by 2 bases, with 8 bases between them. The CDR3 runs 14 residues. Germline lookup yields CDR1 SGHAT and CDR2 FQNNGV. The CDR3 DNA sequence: TGTGCCAGCAGCTTAGGCGACAGACAAGAGACCCAGTACTTC. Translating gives CASSLGDRQETQYF.

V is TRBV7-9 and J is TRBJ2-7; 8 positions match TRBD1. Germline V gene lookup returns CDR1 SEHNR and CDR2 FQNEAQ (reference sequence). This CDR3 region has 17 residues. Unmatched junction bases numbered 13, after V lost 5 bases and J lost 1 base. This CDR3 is CASSRRTGKILSYEQYF. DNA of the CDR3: TGTGCCAGCAGCCGACGGACAGGGAAGATTTTGTCCTACGAGCAGTACTTC.

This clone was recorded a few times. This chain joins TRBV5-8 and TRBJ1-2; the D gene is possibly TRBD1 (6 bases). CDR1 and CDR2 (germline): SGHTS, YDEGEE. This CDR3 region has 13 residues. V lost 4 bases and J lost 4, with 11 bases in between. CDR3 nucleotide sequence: TGTGCCAGCAGCGCACAGGGACCCTATGGCTACACCTTC. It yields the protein CASSAQGPYGYTF.

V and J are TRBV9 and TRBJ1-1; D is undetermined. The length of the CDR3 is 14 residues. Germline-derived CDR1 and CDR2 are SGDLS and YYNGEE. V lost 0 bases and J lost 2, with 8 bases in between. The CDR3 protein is CASSVGPPNTEAFF. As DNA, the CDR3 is TGTGCCAGCAGCGTAGGGCCGCCTAACACTGAAGCTTTCTTT.

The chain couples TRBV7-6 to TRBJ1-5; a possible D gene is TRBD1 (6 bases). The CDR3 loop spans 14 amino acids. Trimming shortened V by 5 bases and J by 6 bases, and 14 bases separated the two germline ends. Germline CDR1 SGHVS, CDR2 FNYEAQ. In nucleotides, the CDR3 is TGTGCCAGCAGCCCGAGGGGGTCAGGTCAGCCCCAGCATTTT. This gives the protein CASSPRGSGQPQHF.

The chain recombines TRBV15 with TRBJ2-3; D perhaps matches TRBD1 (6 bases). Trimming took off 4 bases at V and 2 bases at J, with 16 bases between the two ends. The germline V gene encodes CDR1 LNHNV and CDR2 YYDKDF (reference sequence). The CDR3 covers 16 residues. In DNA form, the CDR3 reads TGTGCCACCAGCACGGGACAACGACCACCCACAGATACGCAGTATTTT. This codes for CATSTGQRPPTDTQYF.

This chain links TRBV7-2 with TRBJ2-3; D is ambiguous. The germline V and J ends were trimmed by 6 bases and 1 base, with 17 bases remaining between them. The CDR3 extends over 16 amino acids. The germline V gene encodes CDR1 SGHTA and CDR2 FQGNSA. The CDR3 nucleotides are TGTGCCAGCAGGGGTGGATTACCTCGCGGCACAGATACGCAGTATTTT. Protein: CASRGGLPRGTDTQYF.

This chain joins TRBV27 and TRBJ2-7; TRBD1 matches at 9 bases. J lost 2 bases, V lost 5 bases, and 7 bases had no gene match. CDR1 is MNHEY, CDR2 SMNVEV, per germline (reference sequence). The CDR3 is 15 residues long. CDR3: CASSPYRGRTYEQYF. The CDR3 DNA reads TGTGCCAGCAGTCCTTACAGGGGGCGAACCTACGAGCAGTACTTC.

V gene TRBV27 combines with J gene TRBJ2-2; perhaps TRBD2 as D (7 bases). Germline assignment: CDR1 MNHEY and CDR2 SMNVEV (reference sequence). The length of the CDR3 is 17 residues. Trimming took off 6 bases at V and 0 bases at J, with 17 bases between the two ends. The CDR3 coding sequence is TGTGCCAGCAGCCCCTCTAGGGGGAGGGCGAACACCGGGGAGCTGTTTTTT. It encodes CASSPSRGRANTGELFF.

This CDR3 is CASSIDRAGRGQISYNEQFF. Written as DNA, the CDR3 is TGTGCCAGCAGCATCGACAGGGCTGGTCGCGGGCAGATCTCCTACAATGAGCAGTTCTTC. The V and J genes are TRBV2 and TRBJ2-1; 7 bases are a match to TRBD1. Looked up from germline, CDR1 is SNHLY and CDR2 is FYNNEI. V shed 6 bases and J 0 bases; nucleotides not matched to a gene: 20. The CDR3 is 20 amino acids. The full variable domain, completed using reference TRBV2 and TRBJ2-1, is EPEVTQTPSHQVTQMGQEVILRCVPISNHLYFYWYRQILGQKVEFLVSFYNNEISEKSEIFDDQFSVERPDGSNFTLKIRSTKLEDSAMYFCASSIDRAGRGQISYNEQFFGPGTRLTVL.

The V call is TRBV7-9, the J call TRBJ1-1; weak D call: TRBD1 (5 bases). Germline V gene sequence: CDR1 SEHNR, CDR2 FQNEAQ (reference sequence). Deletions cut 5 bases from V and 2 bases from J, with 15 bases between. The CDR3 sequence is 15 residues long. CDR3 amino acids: CASSPKGAVNTEAFF. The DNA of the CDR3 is TGTGCCAGCAGCCCGAAAGGGGCAGTAAACACTGAAGCTTTCTTT.

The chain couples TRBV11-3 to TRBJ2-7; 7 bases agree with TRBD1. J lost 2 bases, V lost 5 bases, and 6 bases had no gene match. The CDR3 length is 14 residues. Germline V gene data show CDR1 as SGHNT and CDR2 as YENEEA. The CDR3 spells CASSPRDRPYEQYF. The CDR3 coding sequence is TGTGCCAGCAGCCCTCGGGACAGACCCTACGAGCAGTACTTC.

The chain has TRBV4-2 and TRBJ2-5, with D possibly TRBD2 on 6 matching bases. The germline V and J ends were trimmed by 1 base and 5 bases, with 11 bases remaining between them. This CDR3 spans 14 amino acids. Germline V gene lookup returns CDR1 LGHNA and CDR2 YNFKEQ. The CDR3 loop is CASSQAGVGETQYF. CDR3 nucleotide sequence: TGTGCCAGCAGCCAAGCGGGAGTGGGTGAGACCCAGTACTTC.